This T cell receptor (beta chain) emerged from a study of blood T cell repertoires in COVID-19. Across the study: T cells, B-cell-depleted T cells, or PBMCs supplied cDNA or gDNA.

Source study methods: It was from reference gene primer amplification that nucleated cell counts were estimated. The data were produced by immunoSEQ multiplex PCR, yet TCRdb's version contains in-frame clones alone and is incomplete. The V and J calls and clone size were taken over from that table, and D and trimming were inferred from the DNA. The data show about 97,000 clones, about 83% seen once. Germline V gene sequence: CDR1 LNHDA, CDR2 SQIVND (reference sequence). This CDR3 spans 12 amino acids. V was clipped by 3 bases and J by 14 bases; unmatched bases: 9. The sequence was obtained from a human donor in a cohort sampled during active COVID-19. The specimen sequenced was peripheral blood. The chain employs TRBV19 and TRBJ1-2; 7 bases fit TRBD1. CDR3 sequence reads: CASSIGTDLLTF. In nucleotides, the CDR3 is TGTGCCAGTAGTATCGGGACAGACCTTTTAACCTTC.